This T cell receptor beta chain emerged from a study of a mutant IDH1 vaccine in newly diagnosed glioma. The overall study: Treated patients, averaging roughly 40 years, were about 62% male and around 40% female.

Trimming pared 3 bases from V and 5 bases from J, leaving 15 bases between. Germline lookup yields CDR1 SGHRS and CDR2 YFSETQ. This CDR3 spans 14 amino acids. Here immunoSEQ multiplex PCR was the method, and the copy in TCRdb shows in-frame clones only, minus some. The data contain tens of thousands of clones, about 89% of them singletons. On this clone: What it recognizes is unknown.

Study observations and caveats: Vaccine-induced responses were seen in more than 90% of patients, spanning several MHC alleles.

Time point indicated: week 5, during vaccination. The study gave 300 ug of mutant IDH1 20-mer peptide per vaccine dose, with topical imiquimod. This TCR derives from a man aged 50 to 60 with glioma. Sample: PBMCs, taken from a glioma patient whose treatment included an IDH1 peptide vaccine. This chain links TRBV5-1 with TRBJ2-7; maybe TRBD2 (6 bases). The CDR3 reads CASSSGTLVNEQYF. The CDR3 DNA reads as TGCGCCAGCAGCTCAGGGACTCTTGTGAACGAGCAGTACTTC.